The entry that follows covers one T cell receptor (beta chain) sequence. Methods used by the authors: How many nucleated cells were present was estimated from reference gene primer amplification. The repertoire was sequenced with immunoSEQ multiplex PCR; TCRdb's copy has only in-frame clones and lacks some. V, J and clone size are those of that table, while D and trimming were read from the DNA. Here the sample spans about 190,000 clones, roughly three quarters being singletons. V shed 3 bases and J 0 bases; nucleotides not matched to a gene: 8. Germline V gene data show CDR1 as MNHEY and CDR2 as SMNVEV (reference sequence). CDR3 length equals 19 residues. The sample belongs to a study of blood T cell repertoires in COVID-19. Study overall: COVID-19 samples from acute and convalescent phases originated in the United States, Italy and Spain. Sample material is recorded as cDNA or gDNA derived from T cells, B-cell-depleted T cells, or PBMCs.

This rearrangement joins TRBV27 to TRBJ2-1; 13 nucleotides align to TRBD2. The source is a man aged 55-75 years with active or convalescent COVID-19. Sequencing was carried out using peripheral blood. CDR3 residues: CASSLGGLAGPRSYNEQFF. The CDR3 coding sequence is TGTGCCAGCAGTTTGGGGGGACTAGCGGGACCTCGCTCCTACAATGAGCAGTTCTTC.